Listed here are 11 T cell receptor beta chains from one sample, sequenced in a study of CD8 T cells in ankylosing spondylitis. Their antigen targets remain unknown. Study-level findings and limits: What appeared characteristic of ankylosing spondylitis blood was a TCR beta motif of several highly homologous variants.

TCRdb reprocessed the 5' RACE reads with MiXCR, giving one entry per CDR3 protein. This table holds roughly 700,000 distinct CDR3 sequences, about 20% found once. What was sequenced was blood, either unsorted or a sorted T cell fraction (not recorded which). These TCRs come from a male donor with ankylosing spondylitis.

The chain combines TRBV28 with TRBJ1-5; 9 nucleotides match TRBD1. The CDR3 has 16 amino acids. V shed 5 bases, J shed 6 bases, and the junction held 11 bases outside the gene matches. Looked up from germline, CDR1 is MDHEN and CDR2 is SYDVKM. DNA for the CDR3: TGTGCCAGCAGTCCGGCCGGGACAGGGTGGCGTCAGCCCCAGCATTTT. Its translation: CASSPAGTGWRQPQHF.

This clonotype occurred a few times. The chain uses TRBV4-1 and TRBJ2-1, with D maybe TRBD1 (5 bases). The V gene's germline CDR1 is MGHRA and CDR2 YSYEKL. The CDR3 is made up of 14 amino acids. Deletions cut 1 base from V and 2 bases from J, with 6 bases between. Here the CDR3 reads CASSQGTTYNEQFF. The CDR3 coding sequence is TGCGCCAGCAGCCAAGGGACAACCTACAATGAGCAGTTCTTC.

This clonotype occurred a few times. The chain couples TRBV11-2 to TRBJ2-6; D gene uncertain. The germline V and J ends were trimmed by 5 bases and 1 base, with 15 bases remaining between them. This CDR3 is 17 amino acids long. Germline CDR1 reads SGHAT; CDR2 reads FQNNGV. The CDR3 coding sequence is TGTGCCAGCAGCCCCTCCCTTGTTGGGTCTGGGGCCAACGTCCTGACTTTC. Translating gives CASSPSLVGSGANVLTF. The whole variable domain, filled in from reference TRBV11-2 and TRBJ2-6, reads EAGVAQSPRYKIIEKRQSVAFWCNPISGHATLYWYQQILGQGPKLLIQFQNNGVVDDSQLPKDRFSAERLKGVDSTLKIQPAKLEDSAVYLCASSPSLVGSGANVLTFGAGSRLTVL.

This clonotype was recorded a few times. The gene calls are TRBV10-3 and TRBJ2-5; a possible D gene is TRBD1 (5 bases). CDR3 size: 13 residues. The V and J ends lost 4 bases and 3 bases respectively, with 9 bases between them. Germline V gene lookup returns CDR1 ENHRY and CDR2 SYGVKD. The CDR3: CAISGQTEETQYF. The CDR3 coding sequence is TGTGCCATCAGTGGACAGACCGAAGAGACCCAGTACTTC.

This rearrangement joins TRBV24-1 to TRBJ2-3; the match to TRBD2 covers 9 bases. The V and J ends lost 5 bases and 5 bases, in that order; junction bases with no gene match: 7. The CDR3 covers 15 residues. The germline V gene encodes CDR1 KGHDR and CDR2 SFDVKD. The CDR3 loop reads CATSVGLAGRDTQYF. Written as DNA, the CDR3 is TGTGCCACCAGTGTAGGTCTAGCGGGGCGAGATACGCAGTATTTT.

The CDR3 here is CSGRRQGQVETQYF. The CDR3 bases are TGCAGCGGGCGGAGACAGGGGCAGGTGGAGACCCAGTACTTC. The rearrangement joins TRBV29-1 to TRBJ2-5; 8 bases agree with TRBD1. The CDR3 covers 14 residues. From germline, CDR1 is SQVTM and CDR2 ANQGSEA. J gave up 5 bases and V 7 bases, and 12 bases lay outside the gene matches.

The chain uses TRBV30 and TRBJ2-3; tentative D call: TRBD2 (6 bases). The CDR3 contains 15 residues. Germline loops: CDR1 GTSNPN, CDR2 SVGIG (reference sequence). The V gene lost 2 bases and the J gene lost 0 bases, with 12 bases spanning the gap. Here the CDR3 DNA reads TGTGCCTGGAGTACACGGGGGACTAGCACAGATACGCAGTATTTT. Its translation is CAWSTRGTSTDTQYF.

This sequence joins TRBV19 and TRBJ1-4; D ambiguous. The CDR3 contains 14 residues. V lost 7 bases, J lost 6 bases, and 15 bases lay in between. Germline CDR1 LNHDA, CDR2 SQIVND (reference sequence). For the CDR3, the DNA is TGTGCCAGTAACCCACAGCTCCGGTATGAAAAACTGTTTTTT. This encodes CASNPQLRYEKLFF.

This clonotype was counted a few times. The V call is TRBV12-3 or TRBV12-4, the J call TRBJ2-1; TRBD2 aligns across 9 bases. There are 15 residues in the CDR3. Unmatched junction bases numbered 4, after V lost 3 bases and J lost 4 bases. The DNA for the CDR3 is TGTGCCAGCAGTTTCAGCGCGGGGGGGTACAATGAGCAGTTCTTC. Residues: CASSFSAGGYNEQFF.

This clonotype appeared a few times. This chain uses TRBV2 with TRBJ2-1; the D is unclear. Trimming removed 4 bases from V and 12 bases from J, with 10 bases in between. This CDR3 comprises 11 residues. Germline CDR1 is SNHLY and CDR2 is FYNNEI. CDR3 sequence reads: CASSVNLGQFF. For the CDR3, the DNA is TGTGCCAGCAGTGTGAACTTGGGGCAGTTCTTC.

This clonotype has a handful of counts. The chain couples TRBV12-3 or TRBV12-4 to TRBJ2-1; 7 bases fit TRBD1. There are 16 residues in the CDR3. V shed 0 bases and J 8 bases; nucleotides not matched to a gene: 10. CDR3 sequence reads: CASSLAPGSRGYEQFF. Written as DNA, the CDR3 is TGTGCCAGCAGTTTAGCGCCAGGTAGCAGGGGGTATGAGCAGTTCTTC.